These T cell receptor beta chains were read from a single sample in a study of beta chain features in type 1 diabetes. Sequencing was performed with immunoSEQ multiplex PCR; in TCRdb, only in-frame clones are kept and a portion is missing. The table records around 450,000 clones, about 10% of them present only once. The specimen sequenced was naive CD4+ T cells from blood. The receptors originated from a woman between 18 and 30 years old in good health. Both conserved end residues are part of each CDR3. The order of the fields is J gene, D gene, clone size, V gene, CDR3 DNA, CDR3 protein. D genes are given only for firm matches. Part of the rows lack a size; the others show once, few, many or a class for expanded clones.

TRBJ2-1 TRBD1 NA TRBV7-2 TGTGCCAGCAGTCCACAGGGGGCCGTAGGGAATGAGCAGTTCTTC CASSPQGAVGNEQFF
TRBJ2-5 NA NA TRBV18 TGTGCCAGCTCACCAGACGTTCGCGAGACCCAGTACTTC CASSPDVRETQYF
TRBJ1-5 NA few TRBV6-5 TGTGCCAGCAGTTACTCGGGCAGCTATCAGCCCCAGCATTTT CASSYSGSYQPQHF
TRBJ1-5 NA few TRBV5-1 TGCGCCAGCAGCTTGGTGGTCGCGGGGCCCCAGCATTTT CASSLVVAGPQHF
TRBJ1-2 NA few TRBV6-5 TGTGCCAGCAGTTCAGGGATAGCTAACTATGGCTACACCTTC CASSSGIANYGYTF
TRBJ2-1 NA few TRBV7-9 TGTGCCAGCAGCTTATCCAGCGCTCTCCAGTACAATGAGCAGTTCTTC CASSLSSALQYNEQFF
TRBJ2-1 TRBD2 NA TRBV7-2 TGTGCCAGCAGCTTCCGACTAGCGGGGGACAATGAGCAGTTCTTC CASSFRLAGDNEQFF
TRBJ2-4 NA NA TRBV2 TGTGCCAGCAGTGTAGCGGACATTCAGTACTTC CASSVADIQYF
TRBJ1-3 NA NA TRBV18 TGTGCCAGCTCACCCCAGGACGGCACTGGAAACACCATATATTTT CASSPQDGTGNTIYF
TRBJ2-2 TRBD1 NA TRBV15 TGTGCCACCAGCAGGGACAGGGGCACCGGGGAGCTGTTTTTT CATSRDRGTGELFF
TRBJ2-5 NA few TRBV6-1 TGTGCCAGCAGGACGGGCCAAAGGGAGACCCAGTACTTC CASRTGQRETQYF
TRBJ2-2 TRBD2 NA TRBV5-6 TGTGCCAGCAGCTTGTCCCCAGCGGGGCTATCCGGGGAGCTGTTTTTT CASSLSPAGLSGELFF
TRBJ2-5 NA few TRBV5-1 TGCGCCAGCAGCTTGGTGGGCGGAGGGATACAAGAGACCCAGTACTTC CASSLVGGGIQETQYF
TRBJ2-1 NA NA TRBV7-2 TGTGCCAGCAGCCTACAGGGCTATGAGCAGTTCTTC CASSLQGYEQFF
TRBJ2-1 NA NA TRBV7-6 TGTGCCAGCAGCCTGCAAGCCCCATTGTTGGGGAATGAGCAGTTCTTC CASSLQAPLLGNEQFF
TRBJ1-4 TRBD1 NA TRBV7-9 TGTGCCAGCAGCCTGCGACAGGGAAAACTGTTTTTT CASSLRQGKLFF
TRBJ2-1 TRBD2 NA TRBV4-3 TGCGCCAGCAGTCTAGCTAGCGGGAGATACAATGAGCAGTTCTTC CASSLASGRYNEQFF
TRBJ1-2 NA NA TRBV28 TGTGCCAGCAGTGCGGACCTCTATGGCTACACCTTC CASSADLYGYTF
TRBJ1-4 NA NA TRBV2 TGTGCCAGACCCACAGGAAAACTGTTTTTT CARPTGKLFF
TRBJ2-5 NA NA TRBV7-6 TGTGCCAGCAGCTTAAGTGAGGTGGAGACCCAGTACTTC CASSLSEVETQYF